These T cell receptor beta chains were read from a single sample in a study of blood T cells in healthy people across ages. TCRdb reprocessed the 5' RACE reads with MiXCR, giving one entry per CDR3 protein. The sample lists about 730,000 distinct CDR3 sequences; about 42% were seen once. Sequencing input: blood. The receptors were gathered from a woman aged 55-69 years in good health. The CDR3 runs from the conserved cysteine through the conserved F or W. D genes are given only for firm matches. Size tells how often a clone was seen (once, few, many) or the class of an expanded clone, and some rows leave it out.

>TRBV10-3|.|.|TRBJ2-2
CAISEWTDGTGELFF
TGTGCCATCTCTGAATGGACGGACGGCACCGGGGAGCTGTTTTTT
>TRBV29-1|.|.|TRBJ2-6
CSVEVGIFYGESGANVLTF
TGCAGCGTTGAAGTCGGGATATTCTACGGGGAATCTGGGGCCAACGTCCTGACTTTC
>TRBV7-8|TRBD1|.|TRBJ2-5
CASSLQGSQNRGGETQYF
TGTGCCAGCAGCTTACAAGGGTCCCAAAACAGGGGTGGAGAGACCCAGTACTTC
>TRBV20-1|TRBD2|.|TRBJ2-3
CSARAGLAGGTYTDTQYF
TGCAGTGCTAGGGCGGGACTAGCGGGGGGCACCTACACAGATACGCAGTATTTT
>TRBV6-1|.|.|TRBJ2-7
CASSEGLQGTYEQYF
TGTGCCAGCAGTGAAGGGCTACAGGGTACCTACGAGCAGTACTTC
>TRBV5-1|TRBD1|few|TRBJ2-7
CASSRGQGGSYEQYF
TGCGCCAGCAGCCGGGGACAGGGAGGCTCCTACGAGCAGTACTTC
>TRBV5-1|TRBD1|few|TRBJ2-7
CASSRQGQDSYEQYF
TGCGCCAGCAGCCGACAGGGACAGGACTCCTACGAGCAGTACTTC
>TRBV5-1|TRBD2|.|TRBJ2-5
CASSTQGTSGGQSEQYF
TGCGCCAGCAGCACCCAAGGGACTAGCGGGGGGCAAAGTGAGCAGTACTTC
>TRBV20-1|TRBD1|.|TRBJ1-5
CSAVDRVFQPQHF
TGCAGTGCTGTAGACAGGGTATTTCAGCCCCAGCATTTT
>TRBV24-1|TRBD2|.|TRBJ2-1
CATSDFTSGRGGEQFF
TGTGCCACCAGTGACTTCACTAGCGGGAGAGGGGGTGAGCAGTTCTTC
>TRBV20-1|.|few|TRBJ2-7
CSARSSLGDYEQYF
TGCAGTGCTAGATCTTCTTTGGGGGACTACGAGCAGTACTTC
>TRBV5-1|TRBD1|.|TRBJ1-4
CASSQDRGPDEKLFF
TGCGCCAGCAGCCAAGACAGGGGGCCGGATGAAAAACTGTTTTTT
>TRBV6-2/TRBV6-3|.|.|TRBJ2-7
CASSYGQDGSEQYF
TGTGCCAGCAGTTATGGCCAGGATGGATCCGAGCAGTACTTC
>TRBV6-5|.|.|TRBJ2-5
CASSDTGDEQYF
TGTGCCAGCAGCGATACGGGGGATGAGCAGTACTTC
>TRBV27|.|.|TRBJ1-4
CASRGEGRGEKLFF
TGTGCCAGCAGGGGGGAGGGGCGGGGTGAAAAACTGTTTTTT
>TRBV27|TRBD1|.|TRBJ1-2
CASRGTGSRYGYTF
TGTGCCAGCAGGGGGACAGGGTCCCGCTATGGCTACACCTTC
>TRBV7-9|.|.|TRBJ1-5
CASSPDGTGNQPQHF
TGTGCCAGCAGCCCGGACGGGACTGGCAATCAGCCCCAGCATTTT
>TRBV29-1|.|.|TRBJ2-5
CSAGGGRETQYF
TGCAGCGCTGGAGGGGGCAGGGAGACCCAGTACTTC
>TRBV6-5|.|.|TRBJ2-5
CASSTLEGAPGYF
TGTGCCAGCAGTACACTCGAGGGAGCCCCAGGGTACTTC
>TRBV20-1|.|few|TRBJ2-3
CSARAPVGATDTQYF
TGCAGTGCTAGAGCCCCCGTAGGGGCCACGGATACGCAGTATTTT
>TRBV6-2/TRBV6-3|.|.|TRBJ2-5
CASSQPDAQETQYF
TGTGCCAGCAGTCAACCGGATGCTCAAGAGACCCAGTACTTC
>TRBV29-1|TRBD2|.|TRBJ2-3
CSVVGLAPDTQYF
TGCAGCGTTGTTGGACTAGCCCCGGATACGCAGTATTTT
>TRBV20-1|TRBD2|.|TRBJ2-1
CSFRGGRGANEQFF
TGCAGTTTCCGAGGAGGGCGGGGGGCAAATGAGCAGTTCTTC
>TRBV5-1|.|.|TRBJ2-5
CASSQLPGETQYF
TGCGCCAGCAGCCAACTCCCGGGGGAGACCCAGTACTTC
>TRBV28|TRBD1|.|TRBJ2-7
CASSSPGQGSFYEQYF
TGTGCCAGCAGTTCCCCAGGACAGGGGAGTTTCTACGAGCAGTACTTC
>TRBV27|TRBD2|.|TRBJ2-2
CASTRGGRNTGGLFF
TGTGCCAGCACACGGGGGGGGCGAAACACCGGGGGGCTGTTTTTT
>TRBV3-1|.|.|TRBJ2-2
CASRVGAYTGELFF
TGTGCCAGCAGGGTAGGGGCGTACACCGGGGAGCTGTTTTTT
>TRBV29-1|.|.|TRBJ1-1
CSGGALNTEAFF
TGCAGCGGCGGAGCGCTGAACACTGAAGCTTTCTTT
>TRBV6-2/TRBV6-3|TRBD1|few|TRBJ2-1
CASSLYGQGVNNEQFF
TGTGCCAGCAGTCTTTACGGACAGGGGGTGAACAATGAGCAGTTCTTC
>TRBV7-2|.|.|TRBJ2-2
CASPPGRTNTGELFF
TGTGCCAGCCCCCCGGGGAGGACTAACACCGGGGAGCTGTTTTTT